One and the same sample provided the 30 T cell receptor beta chains below, sequenced in a study of technical replicates of blood from several donors. TCRdb's copy holds only in-frame clones and misses some; the assay was immunoSEQ multiplex PCR. The sample has about 56,000 clones; 85% to 95% are singletons. Sequencing used PBMCs. The source of these receptors is a human donor in good health. Some clones in this sample may be carry-over from other donors' samples.

This chain uses TRBV5-8 with TRBJ1-5; D gene unclear. This CDR3 has 12 amino acids. The V end was cut by 4 bases, the J end by 4 bases, with 6 bases between. Germline V lookup: CDR1 SGHTS, CDR2 YDEGEE. The CDR3 nucleotides read TGTGCCAGCAGCAACTGGAATCAGCCCCAGCATTTT. Translated, it gives CASSNWNQPQHF.

This clone came up once. This chain connects TRBV18 to TRBJ1-1; TRBD1 might be the D (5 bases). Trimming took off 5 bases at V and 1 base at J, with 8 bases between the two ends. Germline CDR1 reads KGHSH; CDR2 reads LQKENI. The CDR3 runs to 13 residues. The CDR3 DNA sequence: TGTGCCAGCTCAGTGGACAAGAACACTGAAGCTTTCTTT. This codes for CASSVDKNTEAFF.

The chain joins TRBV4-1 to TRBJ1-2; 8 bases match TRBD1. The CDR3 has 13 amino acids. J lost 4 bases, V lost 3 bases, and 1 base had no gene match. The germline CDR1 and CDR2 sequences are MGHRA and YSYEKL. CDR3 loop: CASSQQGAYGYTF. CDR3 sequence (DNA): TGCGCCAGCAGCCAGCAGGGGGCCTATGGCTACACCTTC.

CDR3 sequence (DNA): TGTGCCAGCGCAAGGACAGATAGCAATCAGCCCCAGCATTTT. It specifies CASARTDSNQPQHF. The chain links TRBV6-5 to TRBJ1-5; weak D call: TRBD1 (6 bases). V dropped 8 bases and J dropped 0 bases, with 11 bases sitting between them. There are 14 residues in the CDR3. The germline CDR1 and CDR2 sequences are MNHEY and SVGAGI.

This chain links TRBV7-2 with TRBJ1-1; TRBD1 matches 7 bases. The length of the CDR3 is 14 residues. With V trimmed by 4 bases and J by 3 bases, 5 bases remained unmatched. Germline CDR1 and CDR2: SGHTA and FQGNSA. In nucleotides, the CDR3 is TGTGCCAGCAGCTCCAGACAGGGATACACTGAAGCTTTCTTT. Translated, it gives CASSSRQGYTEAFF.

This clone was recorded once. This rearrangement joins TRBV15 to TRBJ1-6, with D unresolved. There are 17 residues in the CDR3. Trimming cost V 0 bases and J 12 bases, with 21 bases left between them. Germline lookup yields CDR1 LNHNV and CDR2 YYDKDF (reference sequence). CDR3 in DNA: TGTGCCACCAGCAGAGATCGGGAAGCCACTATAATTCAACCCCTCCACTTT. This gives the protein CATSRDREATIIQPLHF.

This chain uses TRBV30 with TRBJ2-3; a weak D match, TRBD2 (6 bases). CDR3 size: 14 residues. Germline V lookup: CDR1 GTSNPN, CDR2 SVGIG (reference sequence). Between the trimmed V and J ends, which lost 0 bases and 2 bases, there was a span of 9 bases. In DNA form, the CDR3 reads TGTGCCTGGAGTGTAGGACTAATCACAGATACGCAGTATTTT. Encoded protein: CAWSVGLITDTQYF.

This chain links TRBV6-5 with TRBJ1-1, with TRBD1 as a possible D gene (5 bases). Germline-derived CDR1 and CDR2 are MNHEY and SVGAGI. The CDR3 consists of 15 residues. Trimming removed 11 bases from V and 4 bases from J, with 23 bases in between. Here the CDR3 reads CASTQNGASSTEAFF. CDR3 coding DNA: TGTGCCTCAACCCAGAATGGGGCATCGAGCACTGAAGCTTTCTTT.

The DNA of the CDR3 is TGTGCTAGTGGTCCATCAGCGGGGGTTGCAGAGCAGTACTTC. Encoded protein: CASGPSAGVAEQYF. The chain recombines TRBV12-5 with TRBJ2-7; 8 bases line up with TRBD2. Trimming cost V 5 bases and J 7 bases; bases outside gene matches: 10. The CDR3 covers 14 residues. CDR1 LGHNT and CDR2 FRNRAP come from the germline V gene. The complete variable domain, with remaining parts taken from reference TRBV12-5 and TRBJ2-7, reads DARVTQTPRHKVTEMGQEVTMRCQPILGHNTVFWYRQTMMQGLELLAYFRNRAPLDDSGMPKDRFSAEMPDATLATLKIQPSEPRDSAVYFCASGPSAGVAEQYFGPGTRLTVT.

This clone was seen a single time. V is TRBV7-7 and J is TRBJ1-1, with D perhaps matching TRBD1 (5 bases). V was clipped by 5 bases and J by 4 bases, with 11 bases between them. The CDR3 has 13 amino acids. Germline CDR1 and CDR2: SSHAT and FNYEAQ (reference sequence). CDR3 in amino acids: CASSPPGGTEAFF. CDR3 bases: TGTGCCAGCAGCCCCCCGGGGGGCACTGAAGCTTTCTTT.

The rearrangement links TRBV5-4 to TRBJ2-1, with 13 nucleotides matching TRBD2. The length of the CDR3 is 15 residues. The V gene end was trimmed by 6 bases and the J gene end by 9 bases; junction bases not matched to a gene: 9. CDR1 is SGHNT and CDR2 is YYREEE in the germline V gene (reference sequence). The CDR3 region has the DNA TGTGCCAGCACCCGGACTAGCGGGAGAGGGGGTGAGCAGTTCTTC. Protein sequence: CASTRTSGRGGEQFF.

The chain employs TRBV6-1 and TRBJ2-3; a weak D match, TRBD2 (5 bases). V was trimmed by 5 bases and J by 6 bases, leaving 12 bases between them. The CDR3 is 13 residues long. The germline gives CDR1 MNHNS, CDR2 SASEGT. CDR3 region: CASSLAKGDTQYF. The CDR3 nucleotides read TGTGCCAGCAGTTTAGCGAAAGGGGATACGCAGTATTTT.

This clone was counted once. This chain's CDR3 is CASSLESTPNSPLHF. Here the CDR3 DNA reads TGTGCCAGCAGCTTAGAAAGCACCCCCAATTCACCCCTCCACTTT. The chain joins TRBV7-9 to TRBJ1-6; D remains unclear. Trimming stripped 1 base from V and 7 bases from J, with 11 bases between. Germline-derived CDR1 and CDR2 are SEHNR and FQNEAQ (reference sequence). This CDR3 has 15 amino acids.

This clone was detected once. The chain carries TRBV7-9 and TRBJ2-1, with 8 positions matching TRBD2. The germline gives CDR1 SEHNR, CDR2 FQNEAQ (reference sequence). The CDR3 is made up of 16 amino acids. Trimming took 1 base from V and 7 from J; bases not matched to a gene: 9. The CDR3 DNA reads TGTGCCAGCAGCTTAGTAACCGGGACTAGGGGTAATGAGCAGTTCTTC. It codes for CASSLVTGTRGNEQFF.

This chain joins TRBV29-1 and TRBJ1-2; 7 bases map to TRBD1. Germline CDR1 is SQVTM and CDR2 is ANQGSEA. The CDR3 length is 13 residues. With 7 bases clipped from V and 1 base from J, the junction kept 6 bases outside the gene matches. CDR3 loop: CSALTGSNYGYTF. The CDR3 DNA follows: TGCAGCGCCCTGACAGGGAGTAACTATGGCTACACCTTC.

The chain employs TRBV15 and TRBJ1-2, with a tentative D call TRBD1 (5 bases). Germline V gives CDR1 LNHNV, CDR2 YYDKDF (reference sequence). The CDR3 covers 15 residues. With 5 bases removed from V and 5 bases from J, the gap between germline ends came to 18 bases. The CDR3 nucleotides are TGTGCCACCAGCCGATCCTCAGGGTCCTCTTATGGCTACACCTTC. Its translation is CATSRSSGSSYGYTF.

The chain has TRBV4-3 and TRBJ2-7, with 16 bases fitting TRBD2. This CDR3 is 19 amino acids long. CDR1 is LGHNA and CDR2 is YSLEER in the germline V gene. With 0 bases clipped from V and 2 bases from J, the junction kept 7 bases outside the gene matches. DNA of the CDR3: TGCGCCAGCAGCCAAGAGAGTCGGGGGACTAGCGGGGGGGCCTACGAGCAGTACTTC. It is translated as CASSQESRGTSGGAYEQYF.

This chain uses TRBV9 with TRBJ2-5; 9 bases line up with TRBD1. This CDR3 comprises 15 residues. V shed 4 bases, J shed 5 bases, and the junction held 9 bases outside the gene matches. The germline V gene encodes CDR1 SGDLS and CDR2 YYNGEE. The CDR3 bases are TGTGCCAGCAGCACCGGGACAGGGTCTTCGGAGACCCAGTACTTC. Amino acid sequence: CASSTGTGSSETQYF.

The rearrangement links TRBV6-5 to TRBJ2-1; D may be TRBD1 (5 bases). CDR1 is MNHEY, CDR2 SVGAGI, per germline. The CDR3 length is 14 residues. V was cut by 8 bases and J by 0 bases, with 11 bases left in between. The chain's CDR3 is CASCQGFSYNEQFF. CDR3 DNA sequence: TGTGCCAGCTGCCAGGGATTCTCCTACAATGAGCAGTTCTTC.

The chain uses TRBV2 and TRBJ1-5; possibly TRBD1 for D (6 bases). V gave up 5 bases and J gave up 6 bases, with 11 bases separating them. The CDR3 length is 13 residues. Germline assignment: CDR1 SNHLY and CDR2 FYNNEI. The CDR3 protein is CASSRGGGQPQHF. DNA of the CDR3: TGTGCCAGCAGTAGGGGGGGCGGTCAGCCCCAGCATTTT.

The chain carries TRBV10-1 and TRBJ1-5, with no clear D. The CDR3 spans 12 residues. The germline gives CDR1 WNHNN, CDR2 SYGVQD (reference sequence). V was cut by 6 bases and J by 6 bases, with 9 bases left in between. CDR3 region: CASRAVGQPQHF. In DNA form, the CDR3 reads TGCGCCAGCAGGGCGGTTGGTCAGCCCCAGCATTTT.

The chain employs TRBV7-8 and TRBJ2-7; 10 bases align to TRBD1. The CDR3 is 16 amino acids. Losses at the gene ends were 5 bases for V and 7 bases for J; bases not matched to a gene: 14. Germline V CDR1 and CDR2: SGHVS, FQNEAQ. CDR3 nucleotides: TGTGCCAGCAGCCCACCGGGGGTGCGACAGGGGGCTGAGCAGTACTTC. This sequence encodes CASSPPGVRQGAEQYF.

The chain couples TRBV7-2 to TRBJ2-6; D not resolved. CDR3 size: 15 residues. The germline V gene encodes CDR1 SGHTA and CDR2 FQGNSA. The V end lost 1 base, the J end lost 0 bases, and 4 bases lay between the germline ends. The CDR3 DNA is TGTGCCAGCAGCTTAGGAGTCTCTGGGGCCAACGTCCTGACTTTC. Translated: CASSLGVSGANVLTF.

This chain connects TRBV11-2 to TRBJ1-2; perhaps TRBD1 as D (5 bases). The germline gives CDR1 SGHAT, CDR2 FQNNGV. This CDR3 is built from 16 residues. Trimming took off 5 bases at V and 4 bases at J, with 20 bases between the two ends. In nucleotides, the CDR3 is TGTGCCAGCAGCCCAAGAAGGGTGGGACTTCTCTATGGCTACACCTTC. This encodes CASSPRRVGLLYGYTF.

The V call is TRBV5-5, the J call TRBJ2-5, with 7 bases that match TRBD1. The J segment lost 7 bases and the V segment lost 4 bases, leaving 10 bases of the junction unmatched. Germline V lookup: CDR1 SGHKS, CDR2 YYEKEE (reference sequence). CDR3 length equals 14 residues. This chain's CDR3 is CASSRDSGGRTQYF. The CDR3 region has the DNA TGTGCCAGCAGCCGGGACAGCGGCGGTCGGACCCAGTACTTC.

This chain connects TRBV4-2 to TRBJ2-3; 7 positions match TRBD2. J gave up 5 bases and V 1 base, and 6 bases lay outside the gene matches. The CDR3 extends over 15 amino acids. Germline V gives CDR1 LGHNA, CDR2 YNFKEQ. DNA for the CDR3: TGTGCCAGCAGCCAAGGCCGGGGGAGGGAAGATACGCAGTATTTT. Encoded protein: CASSQGRGREDTQYF.

This clone showed up just a few times. The chain couples TRBV29-1 to TRBJ1-2; D gene uncertain. The CDR3 runs to 13 residues. Trimming removed 4 bases at V and 8 bases at J, with 17 bases between. The germline V gene has CDR1 SQVTM and CDR2 ANQGSEA. CDR3 in DNA: TGCAGCGTTGGGCCCGAGGGTGTTCAAGGCTACACCTTC. It encodes CSVGPEGVQGYTF.

V is TRBV5-1 and J is TRBJ1-2, with 7 bases identical to TRBD1. The J segment lost 7 bases and the V segment lost 0 bases, leaving 12 bases of the junction unmatched. There are 16 residues in the CDR3. Germline V gene sequence: CDR1 SGHRS, CDR2 YFSETQ. CDR3 coding DNA: TGCGCCAGCAGCTTGGCCGCGGGCGGAACAGGGGCTGGCTACACCTTC. Its translation is CASSLAAGGTGAGYTF.

This clone was seen once. Here the CDR3 DNA reads TGTGCCATCCTGACTAGCGGGATCACCTACGAGCAGTACTTC. This codes for CAILTSGITYEQYF. This chain uses TRBV2 with TRBJ2-7; TRBD2 aligns across 11 bases. With 10 bases clipped from V and 2 bases from J, the junction kept 7 bases outside the gene matches. Germline CDR1 is SNHLY and CDR2 is FYNNEI. The CDR3 has 14 residues.

This chain links TRBV6-1 with TRBJ1-1; no clear D. Germline V gene lookup returns CDR1 MNHNS and CDR2 SASEGT. Trimming took 7 bases from V and 0 from J, leaving 9 bases between them. This CDR3 has 13 amino acids. The CDR3 protein is CASTMAMNTEAFF. The CDR3 nucleotides read TGTGCCAGCACGATGGCCATGAACACTGAAGCTTTCTTT.